A single sample is the source of the 13 T cell receptor beta chains below, sequenced in a study of OX40 agonist ivuxolimab in advanced cancers. This table comes from immunoSEQ multiplex PCR, and its TCRdb copy is limited to in-frame clones, with some not included. The profile covers 50,000 to 60,000 clones, with 70% to 85% appearing a single time and more than 1.2% taken by the ten largest. The sequenced sample was CD4+ or CD8+ T cells sorted from blood, obtained in a trial of the OX40 agonist ivuxolimab. The receptors originated from an adult with an advanced solid tumor such as melanoma, head and neck, liver or kidney cancer.

V usage is TRBV5-5 and J usage is TRBJ1-1, with a tentative D call TRBD1 (5 bases). The germline V gene encodes CDR1 SGHKS and CDR2 YYEKEE (reference sequence). Trimming pared 4 bases from V and 6 bases from J, leaving 19 bases between. The CDR3 has 15 amino acids. This chain's CDR3 is CASSNLGRLFSEAFF. DNA of the CDR3: TGTGCCAGCAGCAACCTGGGACGCCTCTTCTCTGAAGCTTTCTTT.

This clone has a handful of counts. The chain carries TRBV9 and TRBJ2-3; D tentatively fits TRBD1 or TRBD2 (5 bases each). The CDR3 is made up of 16 amino acids. The germline V and J ends were trimmed by 4 bases and 1 base, with 16 bases remaining between them. The germline V gene encodes CDR1 SGDLS and CDR2 YYNGEE. The CDR3 DNA follows: TGTGCCAGCAGCCCTGGGACCGCAGTAGGCACAGATACGCAGTATTTT. Residues: CASSPGTAVGTDTQYF.

J is TRBJ2-3 and V is TRBV19; TRBD1 matches at 7 bases. The junction had 5 bases not matched to a gene; V was cut back by 1 base and J by 4 bases. This CDR3 region has 15 residues. Germline assignment: CDR1 LNHDA and CDR2 SQIVND (reference sequence). In DNA, the CDR3 is TGTGCCAGTAGTATAGGCAGGGGGTCAGCAGATACGCAGTATTTT. Its translation: CASSIGRGSADTQYF.

V and J are TRBV4-2 and TRBJ2-7; 7 positions agree with TRBD2. The junction had 4 bases not matched to a gene; V was cut back by 0 bases and J by 2 bases. The CDR3 has 15 residues. CDR1 LGHNA and CDR2 YNFKEQ come from the germline V gene. In DNA form, the CDR3 reads TGTGCCAGCAGCCAAGACCCCGGGACTACCTACGAGCAGTACTTC. This sequence encodes CASSQDPGTTYEQYF.

The chain links TRBV6-1 to TRBJ1-2; weak D call: TRBD1 (5 bases). Germline V gives CDR1 MNHNS, CDR2 SASEGT. There are 13 residues in the CDR3. The V and J ends lost 6 bases and 8 bases respectively, with 16 bases between them. The CDR3 nucleotides read TGTGCCAGCAGACCTCAACCAGGGATCGGCTACACCTTC. Amino acid sequence: CASRPQPGIGYTF.

The chain links TRBV7-2 to TRBJ1-1; D may be TRBD1 (5 bases). Germline V gene lookup returns CDR1 SGHTA and CDR2 FQGNSA. The CDR3 extends over 16 amino acids. The V gene lost 5 bases and the J gene lost 5 bases, with 21 bases spanning the gap. The CDR3 nucleotides read TGTGCCAGCAGCCGGACCGGCAGGGACGCCGTTACTGAAGCTTTCTTT. It encodes CASSRTGRDAVTEAFF. Drawing the rest from reference TRBV7-2 and TRBJ1-1, the complete variable domain is GAGVSQSPSNKVTEKGKDVELRCDPISGHTALYWYRQSLGQGLEFLIYFQGNSAPDKSGLPSDRFSAERTGGSVSTLTIQRTQQEDSAVYLCASSRTGRDAVTEAFFGQGTRLTVV.

J is TRBJ2-7 and V is TRBV5-4; 9 bases agree with TRBD1. CDR3 length equals 15 residues. CDR1 and CDR2 from the germline V gene are SGHNT and YYREEE (reference sequence). V lost 1 base, J lost 4 bases, and 6 bases stayed unmatched. CDR3 in amino acids: CASSLRRTGAYEQYF. The CDR3 nucleotides read TGTGCCAGCAGCTTGCGTAGGACAGGGGCTTACGAGCAGTACTTC.

The V and J genes are TRBV7-9 and TRBJ1-5; D possibly corresponds to TRBD1 (6 bases). Germline CDR1 is SEHNR and CDR2 is FQNEAQ (reference sequence). Trimming stripped 1 base from V and 6 bases from J, with 13 bases between. The length of the CDR3 is 15 residues. CDR3 loop: CASSLGGGGGQPQHF. The DNA of the CDR3 is TGTGCCAGCAGCTTAGGAGGCGGAGGGGGTCAGCCCCAGCATTTT.

V is TRBV19 and J is TRBJ2-3; 8 bases fit TRBD2. V was clipped by 3 bases and J by 0 bases; unmatched bases: 5. The CDR3 has 16 residues. Germline V CDR1 and CDR2: LNHDA, SQIVND (reference sequence). The CDR3 region is CASSISGGTSTDTQYF. The CDR3 coding sequence is TGTGCCAGTAGTATCTCGGGGGGGACTAGCACAGATACGCAGTATTTT.

The rearrangement uses TRBV6-6 and TRBJ1-5; no reliable D call. The CDR3 length is 13 residues. Trimming removed 7 bases at V and 4 bases at J, with 11 bases between. The germline V gene has CDR1 MNHNY and CDR2 SVGAGI (reference sequence). The CDR3 DNA is TGTGCCAGCAAACCGGGAGCTAATCAGCCCCAGCATTTT. Translated, it gives CASKPGANQPQHF.

The chain is built from TRBV11-2 and TRBJ1-2; no reliable D call. The CDR3 is made up of 14 amino acids. V lost 5 bases and J 5 bases, leaving 15 bases between the germline ends. Germline CDR1 is SGHAT and CDR2 is FQNNGV. CDR3: CASSLGVLGYGYTF. The CDR3, as DNA: TGTGCCAGCAGCCTCGGGGTTTTGGGGTATGGCTACACCTTC.

V and J are TRBV6-4 and TRBJ1-2, with a tentative D call TRBD1 (6 bases). The length of the CDR3 is 15 residues. Germline V gene data show CDR1 as MRHNA and CDR2 as SNTAGT. Between the trimmed V and J ends, which lost 5 bases and 3 bases, there was a span of 16 bases. CDR3: CASSPEPTGHYGYTF. In nucleotides, the CDR3 is TGTGCCAGCAGTCCGGAACCGACAGGACACTATGGCTACACCTTC.

As regards this clone: At one end, the junction sequence differs from germline, possibly due to a read error. The V call is TRBV4-1, the J call TRBJ2-3; D not resolved. The CDR3 has 14 amino acids. Germline assignment: CDR1 MGHRA and CDR2 YSYEKL. CDR3 sequence: CASSQVALQLHLAF. The CDR3 region has the DNA TGCGCCAGCAGCCAAGTCGCTCTACAGTTACACCTCGCTTTT.